These 24 T cell receptor beta chains share one sample of origin, sequenced in a study of monozygotic twins with cystic fibrosis. The table came from immunoSEQ multiplex PCR; TCRdb's copy has only in-frame clones and leaves some out. The sample carries about 39,000 clones, 75% to 95% recorded once. Material for sequencing was blood. Source of these receptors: a boy under 10 years old with cystic fibrosis.

The chain has TRBV5-1 and TRBJ1-1, with D unclear. CDR1 and CDR2 (germline): SGHRS, YFSETQ. The CDR3 totals 15 residues. V lost 4 bases, J lost 1 base, and 14 bases lay in between. Here the CDR3 DNA reads TGCGCCAGCAGCCAAGGACGGGGTAAGAACACTGAAGCTTTCTTT. Translated, it gives CASSQGRGKNTEAFF. Full variable domain (remainder filled in from reference TRBV5-1 and TRBJ1-1): KAGVTQTPRYLIKTRGQQVTLSCSPISGHRSVSWYQQTPGQGLQFLFEYFSETQRNKGNFPGRFSGRQFSNSRSEMNVSTLELGDSALYLCASSQGRGKNTEAFFGQGTRLTVV.

The chain employs TRBV18 and TRBJ1-1; D gene ambiguous. The CDR3 length is 16 residues. Germline assignment: CDR1 KGHSH and CDR2 LQKENI. Trimming shortened V by 3 bases and J by 1 base, and 15 bases separated the two germline ends. CDR3 sequence (DNA): TGTGCCAGCTCACCCGTCAGGTTAGTTGGGAACACTGAAGCTTTCTTT. It is translated as CASSPVRLVGNTEAFF.

This clone was picked up a small number of times. V usage is TRBV2 and J usage is TRBJ1-1; D may be TRBD1 (5 bases). V gave up 5 bases and J gave up 4 bases, with 20 bases separating them. This CDR3 has 16 amino acids. Germline-derived CDR1 and CDR2 are SNHLY and FYNNEI. The CDR3 region is CASSHSTTVPLTEAFF. The CDR3 nucleotides read TGTGCCAGCAGTCATTCCACGACAGTCCCCCTCACTGAAGCTTTCTTT. Based on the CDR3 plus reference TRBV2 and TRBJ1-1, the full variable domain is EPEVTQTPSHQVTQMGQEVILRCVPISNHLYFYWYRQILGQKVEFLVSFYNNEISEKSEIFDDQFSVERPDGSNFTLKIRSTKLEDSAMYFCASSHSTTVPLTEAFFGQGTRLTVV.

CDR3: CASSSPTKPVADETQYF. The CDR3 nucleotides read TGTGCCAGCAGCTCACCGACTAAACCGGTGGCCGATGAGACCCAGTACTTC. The chain employs TRBV7-9 and TRBJ2-5; perhaps TRBD2 as D (5 bases). CDR1 and CDR2 (germline): SEHNR, FQNEAQ (reference sequence). This CDR3 is 17 amino acids long. Trimming pared 4 bases from V and 5 bases from J, leaving 23 bases between.

This chain joins TRBV11-3 and TRBJ1-1; maybe TRBD1 (6 bases). Germline V CDR1 and CDR2: SGHNT, YENEEA. V was trimmed by 2 bases and J by 0 bases, leaving 16 bases between them. The CDR3 sequence is 17 residues long. The CDR3 bases are TGTGCCAGCAGCTTATCGGGCTCTGCAGGGGTGAACACTGAAGCTTTCTTT. It encodes CASSLSGSAGVNTEAFF.

The chain carries TRBV6-6 and TRBJ1-5, with D hard to call. V lost 2 bases and J lost 6, with 14 bases in between. The CDR3 covers 15 residues. Germline V gene lookup returns CDR1 MNHNY and CDR2 SVGAGI (reference sequence). The CDR3, as DNA: TGTGCCAGCAGTTACGGAGAGGGAGGTACTCAGCCCCAGCATTTT. Its protein product is CASSYGEGGTQPQHF.

The chain employs TRBV7-6 and TRBJ2-2, with D possibly TRBD1 on 5 matching bases. The CDR3 consists of 16 residues. Germline CDR1 reads SGHVS; CDR2 reads FNYEAQ. Trimming left V 1 base short and J 0 bases short, with 9 bases between. The CDR3 here is CASSLEGQANTGELFF. Here the CDR3 DNA reads TGTGCCAGCAGCTTAGAGGGGCAGGCGAACACCGGGGAGCTGTTTTTT. Supplemented by reference TRBV7-6 and TRBJ2-2, the full variable domain reads GAGVSQSPRYKVTKRGQDVALRCDPISGHVSLYWYRQALGQGPEFLTYFNYEAQQDKSGLPNDRFSAERPEGSISTLTIQRTEQRDSAMYRCASSLEGQANTGELFFGEGSRLTVL.

This chain joins TRBV27 and TRBJ2-7; D is possibly TRBD1 or TRBD2 (5 bases each). CDR1 and CDR2 from the germline V gene are MNHEY and SMNVEV (reference sequence). The CDR3 contains 14 residues. Between the trimmed V and J ends, which lost 5 bases and 7 bases, there was a span of 18 bases. The CDR3 region is CASSRPGPGWEQYF. As DNA, the CDR3 is TGTGCCAGCAGTCGGCCGGGACCCGGGTGGGAGCAGTACTTC.

V is TRBV7-9 and J is TRBJ2-5; 10 bases fit TRBD1. The trim removed 3 bases at V and 5 bases at J, leaving 6 bases unmatched. Looked up from germline, CDR1 is SEHNR and CDR2 is FQNEAQ (reference sequence). The CDR3 is 15 amino acids. The CDR3 loop reads CASSLPGQGGETQYF. In DNA form, the CDR3 reads TGTGCCAGCAGCTTGCCCGGACAGGGGGGCGAGACCCAGTACTTC.

The chain uses TRBV19 and TRBJ2-5; D possibly corresponds to TRBD2 (7 bases). The CDR3 loop spans 14 amino acids. Germline CDR1 is LNHDA and CDR2 is SQIVND (reference sequence). Trimming left V 4 bases short and J 4 bases short, with 13 bases between. This chain's CDR3 is CASSTSGGRETQYF. CDR3 sequence (DNA): TGTGCCAGTAGTACCTCGGGGGGCCGAGAGACCCAGTACTTC.

V and J are TRBV6-5 and TRBJ1-3; the D is unclear. The CDR3 has 16 amino acids. V was shortened by 0 bases and J by 5 bases, with 14 bases between the two germline ends. From germline, CDR1 is MNHEY and CDR2 SVGAGI. The CDR3 loop is CASSYSRQSARNTIYF. The CDR3 DNA sequence: TGTGCCAGCAGTTACTCAAGGCAGTCCGCTCGAAACACCATATATTTT.

The chain joins TRBV11-2 to TRBJ1-4; D is ambiguous. The CDR3 contains 14 residues. The ends were cut back, 2 bases at V and 6 bases at J, with 10 bases in the middle. Germline CDR1 and CDR2: SGHAT and FQNNGV. CDR3 in amino acids: CASSLWGVDEKLFF. CDR3 bases: TGTGCCAGCAGCTTATGGGGAGTGGATGAAAAACTGTTTTTT.

V is TRBV5-8 and J is TRBJ1-5; 7 bases map to TRBD1. Germline CDR1 reads SGHTS; CDR2 reads YDEGEE. Unmatched junction bases numbered 5, after V lost 5 bases and J lost 0 bases. The CDR3 runs to 15 residues. In DNA, the CDR3 is TGTGCCAGCAGTTACGGACAGGTTAGCAATCAGCCCCAGCATTTT. Translated: CASSYGQVSNQPQHF.

The chain links TRBV15 to TRBJ1-3, with D hard to call. The CDR3 is 18 residues long. Germline V gene data show CDR1 as LNHNV and CDR2 as YYDKDF (reference sequence). Between the trimmed V and J ends, which lost 1 base and 4 bases, there was a span of 20 bases. The CDR3 is CATSRVIGMYGPGNTIYF. The CDR3 DNA is TGTGCCACCAGCAGAGTTATCGGGATGTACGGCCCCGGAAACACCATATATTTT.

The rearrangement joins TRBV2 to TRBJ1-1, with 8 positions matching TRBD1. V gave up 4 bases and J gave up 4 bases; unmatched junction bases: 5. The CDR3 is 14 residues long. Germline CDR1 is SNHLY and CDR2 is FYNNEI. This chain's CDR3 is CASSATGDGTEAFF. The CDR3, as DNA: TGTGCCAGCAGTGCGACAGGGGATGGCACTGAAGCTTTCTTT.

The V and J genes are TRBV6-1 and TRBJ1-6, with TRBD1 matching 8 bases. J lost 4 bases, V lost 4 bases, and 3 bases had no gene match. Germline V lookup: CDR1 MNHNS, CDR2 SASEGT. This CDR3 comprises 15 residues. The CDR3 reads CASSGNRGYNSPLHF. CDR3 DNA: TGTGCCAGCAGTGGAAACAGGGGGTATAATTCACCCCTCCACTTT.

The gene calls are TRBV15 and TRBJ2-2; no clear D gene. The germline V and J ends were trimmed by 0 bases and 5 bases, with 7 bases remaining between them. This CDR3 has 14 amino acids. Germline V gene sequence: CDR1 LNHNV, CDR2 YYDKDF (reference sequence). This CDR3 is CATSREELTGELFF. In DNA form, the CDR3 reads TGTGCCACCAGCAGAGAGGAATTAACCGGGGAGCTGTTTTTT.

The gene calls are TRBV12-1 and TRBJ1-2; TRBD1, as called in the table, went unchecked against the DNA. TRBV12-1 is a listed pseudogene. The CDR3 contains 15 residues. CDR3 sequence (DNA): TGTGCCAGCAGCAGTGAGAGGGGGCACAACTATGGCTACACCTTC. Amino acid sequence: CASSSERGHNYGYTF.

The DNA of the CDR3 is TGCGCCAGCAGCTTCGCGCTTGGACAGGGGCTGACAGATACGCAGTATTTT. Residues: CASSFALGQGLTDTQYF. This chain uses TRBV5-1 with TRBJ2-3, with TRBD1 matching over 9 bases. Germline V CDR1 and CDR2: SGHRS, YFSETQ. The CDR3 contains 17 residues. The J segment lost 3 bases and the V segment lost 2 bases, leaving 10 bases of the junction unmatched. The variable domain in full, with the rest retrieved from reference TRBV5-1 and TRBJ2-3, is KAGVTQTPRYLIKTRGQQVTLSCSPISGHRSVSWYQQTPGQGLQFLFEYFSETQRNKGNFPGRFSGRQFSNSRSEMNVSTLELGDSALYLCASSFALGQGLTDTQYFGPGTRLTVL.

This sequence joins TRBV5-5 and TRBJ1-1; D perhaps matches TRBD1 (6 bases). The germline V gene encodes CDR1 SGHKS and CDR2 YYEKEE (reference sequence). The CDR3 is 13 residues long. The ends were cut back, 1 base at V and 3 bases at J, with 7 bases in the middle. CDR3 amino acids: CASSLQGYTEAFF. CDR3 in DNA: TGTGCCAGCAGCTTGCAGGGGTACACTGAAGCTTTCTTT.

The rearrangement links TRBV4-2 to TRBJ1-2; D unclear. With 7 bases removed from V and 5 bases from J, the gap between germline ends came to 14 bases. Germline V gene data show CDR1 as LGHNA and CDR2 as YNFKEQ. The CDR3 is 13 amino acids. CDR3 amino acids: CASKGGEDYGYTF. CDR3 DNA: TGTGCCAGCAAGGGCGGCGAGGATTATGGCTACACCTTC.

This chain joins TRBV4-1 and TRBJ2-1; D possibly corresponds to TRBD2 (6 bases). Germline V CDR1 and CDR2: MGHRA, YSYEKL. V was clipped by 4 bases and J by 8 bases, with 9 bases between them. This CDR3 spans 12 amino acids. Written as DNA, the CDR3 is TGCGCCAGCAGCCTCTCGGGGGATGAGCAGTTCTTC. Protein sequence: CASSLSGDEQFF.

The V gene is TRBV5-1, the J gene TRBJ2-5; D may be TRBD2 (6 bases). Germline loops: CDR1 SGHRS, CDR2 YFSETQ. V was shortened by 4 bases and J by 5 bases, with 15 bases between the two germline ends. CDR3 length equals 14 residues. The chain's CDR3 is CASSPGGSLETQYF. The DNA for the CDR3 is TGCGCCAGCAGCCCCGGGGGTAGCCTCGAGACCCAGTACTTC.

The J gene is TRBJ1-2, the V gene TRBV5-1; perhaps TRBD1 as D (5 bases). V lost 4 bases to trimming and J lost 5 bases, with 18 bases between them. Germline values: CDR1 SGHRS, CDR2 YFSETQ. This CDR3 has 15 residues. CDR3 nucleotide sequence: TGCGCCAGCAGCATCGGTGGAGGGGATGCTTATGGCTACACCTTC. It codes for CASSIGGGDAYGYTF.